What follows are 20 T cell receptor beta chains derived from one specimen sequenced in a study of blood T cell repertoires in COVID-19. TCRdb's copy holds only in-frame clones and misses some; the assay was immunoSEQ multiplex PCR. The sample holds about 170,000 clones, just over 90% seen once. Sequencing used peripheral blood. The receptors stem from a man aged 18-30 years with COVID-19, enrolled during active disease.

This clone came up a few times. The genes are TRBV18 and TRBJ2-7; D is unclear. The CDR3 runs to 13 residues. The V and J ends lost 3 bases and 3 bases respectively, with 9 bases between them. Germline-derived CDR1 and CDR2 are KGHSH and LQKENI. As DNA, the CDR3 is TGTGCCAGCTCACCTAGCCCGGGCTACGAGCAGTACTTC. It encodes CASSPSPGYEQYF.

This clone was detected once. This sequence joins TRBV4-1 and TRBJ1-2, with a possible D match to TRBD1 (6 bases). CDR3 length: 15 amino acids. Germline-derived CDR1 and CDR2 are MGHRA and YSYEKL. Trimming removed 3 bases at V and 2 bases at J, with 13 bases between. DNA of the CDR3: TGCGCCAGCAGCCAGGGGGCTGTTCAAAACTATGGCTACACCTTC. This codes for CASSQGAVQNYGYTF.

The rearrangement uses TRBV7-2 and TRBJ2-3, with TRBD2 matching 9 bases. This CDR3 spans 16 amino acids. V gave up 0 bases and J gave up 4 bases; unmatched junction bases: 5. Germline values: CDR1 SGHTA, CDR2 FQGNSA. The CDR3: CASSLASAGGADTQYF. DNA of the CDR3: TGTGCCAGCAGCTTAGCGTCAGCGGGAGGCGCAGATACGCAGTATTTT.

This chain connects TRBV28 to TRBJ2-3; 8 bases are a match to TRBD2. Trimming removed 7 bases from V and 0 bases from J; junction bases left unmatched: 24. Per the germline V gene, CDR1 is MDHEN and CDR2 is SYDVKM. This CDR3 is 21 amino acids long. The CDR3, as DNA: TGTGCCAGCACCTACCTACGCGGGGGGATCCTTCATGGTCTGAGCACAGATACGCAGTATTTT. It specifies CASTYLRGGILHGLSTDTQYF.

The rearrangement links TRBV15 to TRBJ2-1; D might be TRBD2 (6 bases). Germline CDR1 and CDR2: LNHNV and YYDKDF (reference sequence). The V gene lost 6 bases and the J gene lost 1 base, with 10 bases spanning the gap. The CDR3 is 14 amino acids. CDR3 in amino acids: CATRGSGSYNEQFF. The CDR3 nucleotides are TGTGCCACCAGGGGCAGCGGGTCCTACAATGAGCAGTTCTTC.

This sequence joins TRBV6-5 and TRBJ2-7; tentatively, D is TRBD2 (5 bases). The V gene's germline CDR1 is MNHEY and CDR2 SVGAGI. The ends were cut back, 6 bases at V and 5 bases at J, with 14 bases in the middle. The CDR3 consists of 13 residues. This CDR3 is CASSVGSGDEQYF. CDR3 in DNA: TGTGCCAGCAGCGTAGGGTCCGGGGACGAGCAGTACTTC.

This chain connects TRBV10-1 to TRBJ2-1; D might be TRBD1 or TRBD2, each matching 5 bases. Germline CDR1 WNHNN, CDR2 SYGVQD (reference sequence). V dropped 6 bases and J dropped 9 bases, with 9 bases sitting between them. The CDR3 is 11 residues long. This chain's CDR3 is CASSEGSEQFF. The CDR3 coding sequence is TGCGCCAGCAGCGAGGGGAGTGAGCAGTTCTTC.

This clone was seen once. The chain carries TRBV2 and TRBJ1-2; D uncertain. This CDR3 region has 15 residues. Trimming left V 3 bases short and J 2 bases short, with 13 bases between. CDR1 and CDR2 from the germline V gene are SNHLY and FYNNEI. The CDR3 DNA follows: TGTGCCAGCAGTGAGTCCTTAGCCTCGAACTATGGCTACACCTTC. Protein: CASSESLASNYGYTF.

About this clone: The germline gene is not matched at one end of the junction; a read error may be the cause. The rearrangement joins TRBV2 to TRBJ1-4; D remains ambiguous. Germline V gives CDR1 SNHLY, CDR2 FYNNEI. CDR3 length: 15 amino acids. The CDR3: CASSEWVGRPEKLLF. The CDR3 nucleotides read TGTGCCAGCAGTGAATGGGTGGGCAGACCTGAAAAACTGCTTTTT.

Only one count was recorded for this clone. The CDR3 here is CASSIGRTSGRWYNEQFF. The CDR3 DNA follows: TGTGCCAGTAGTATAGGTCGGACTAGCGGGAGGTGGTACAATGAGCAGTTCTTC. The V and J genes are TRBV19 and TRBJ2-1; TRBD2 aligns across 14 bases. CDR3 length equals 18 residues. The ends lost 1 base at V and 4 bases at J; junction bases unmatched: 6. Germline CDR1 is LNHDA and CDR2 is SQIVND (reference sequence).

The V and J genes are TRBV10-3 and TRBJ1-3; D perhaps matches TRBD1 (6 bases). CDR3 length: 14 amino acids. The germline CDR1 and CDR2 sequences are ENHRY and SYGVKD. V lost 7 bases and J lost 0, with 10 bases in between. CDR3 loop: CAITKTGSGNTIYF. Here the CDR3 DNA reads TGTGCCATCACCAAGACAGGCTCTGGAAACACCATATATTTT.

The rearrangement links TRBV15 to TRBJ2-7, with D unclear. Trimming shortened V by 0 bases and J by 0 bases, and 12 bases separated the two germline ends. The CDR3 consists of 16 residues. CDR1 and CDR2 from the germline V gene are LNHNV and YYDKDF (reference sequence). The CDR3 is CATSRDYGQPSYEQYF. The CDR3 DNA sequence: TGTGCCACCAGCAGAGATTATGGGCAGCCCTCCTACGAGCAGTACTTC.

This chain connects TRBV7-2 to TRBJ2-7; TRBD1 might be the D (6 bases). Trimming removed 6 bases at V and 2 bases at J, with 14 bases between. The CDR3 contains 14 residues. Germline CDR1 is SGHTA and CDR2 is FQGNSA. For the CDR3, the DNA is TGTGCCAGCAGACGACTACAGGGCCCCTACGAGCAGTACTTC. This codes for CASRRLQGPYEQYF.

The V and J genes are TRBV6-2 or TRBV6-3 and TRBJ1-1; tentative D call: TRBD1 (5 bases). Looked up from germline, CDR1 is MNHEY and CDR2 is SVGEGT. Trimming left V 4 bases short and J 5 bases short, with 8 bases between. This CDR3 comprises 12 residues. CDR3 loop: CASSLDSTEAFF. Here the CDR3 DNA reads TGTGCCAGCAGTTTAGACAGTACTGAAGCTTTCTTT.

This chain joins TRBV29-1 and TRBJ2-3, with D maybe TRBD2 (6 bases). CDR3 size: 15 residues. Germline V gene lookup returns CDR1 SQVTM and CDR2 ANQGSEA. With 4 bases removed from V and 4 bases from J, the gap between germline ends came to 18 bases. DNA of the CDR3: TGCAGCGTTGTTCTGTCTAGCGCTTCGGCAGATACGCAGTATTTT. This sequence encodes CSVVLSSASADTQYF.

This clone has only a few counts. V usage is TRBV21-1 and J usage is TRBJ1-2; TRBD1, the table's D call, was not compared with the DNA. TRBV21-1 is a documented pseudogene. CDR3 length: 18 amino acids. In DNA, the CDR3 is TGTGCCAGCAGCCGGCCCCCGGACAGGGAGTCTACTAACTATGGCTACACCTTC. Protein sequence: CASSRPPDRESTNYGYTF.

The J gene is TRBJ1-1, the V gene TRBV4-1, with D possibly TRBD1 on 5 matching bases. Germline assignment: CDR1 MGHRA and CDR2 YSYEKL. The CDR3 covers 16 residues. Deletions cut 0 bases from V and 5 bases from J, with 16 bases between. This CDR3 reads CASSQEPNPGRTEAFF. CDR3 nucleotide sequence: TGCGCCAGCAGCCAAGAGCCCAACCCAGGGAGGACTGAAGCTTTCTTT.

V is TRBV5-1 and J is TRBJ2-1, with 11 bases that match TRBD2. V dropped 3 bases and J dropped 7; count of bases not matched to a gene: 3. The CDR3 covers 14 residues. In germline, CDR1 is SGHRS, CDR2 YFSETQ. CDR3 sequence reads: CASSSTSGANEQFF. For the CDR3, the DNA is TGCGCCAGCAGCTCGACTAGCGGGGCTAATGAGCAGTTCTTC.

This clone was counted only a few times. The chain recombines TRBV7-7 with TRBJ2-2, with D perhaps matching TRBD1 (5 bases). CDR3 length: 15 amino acids. Germline values: CDR1 SSHAT, CDR2 FNYEAQ (reference sequence). The ends were cut back, 2 bases at V and 5 bases at J, with 12 bases in the middle. The CDR3 sequence is CASSLNPGRTGELFF. The CDR3 DNA is TGTGCCAGCAGCTTAAACCCAGGGCGAACCGGGGAGCTGTTTTTT. Based on the CDR3 plus reference TRBV7-7 and TRBJ2-2, the full variable domain is GAGVSQSPRYKVTKRGQDVTLRCDPISSHATLYWYQQALGQGPEFLTYFNYEAQPDKSGLPSDRFSAERPEGSISTLTIQRTEQRDSAMYRCASSLNPGRTGELFFGEGSRLTVL.

The gene calls are TRBV6-5 and TRBJ1-5, with 11 bases aligning to TRBD1. This CDR3 has 15 amino acids. Trimming cost V 5 bases and J 7 bases; bases outside gene matches: 7. Germline CDR1 and CDR2: MNHEY and SVGAGI. CDR3 sequence reads: CASSRGTGGLQPQHF. The CDR3 nucleotides are TGTGCCAGCAGTAGGGGGACAGGGGGATTGCAGCCCCAGCATTTT.